The source of this T cell receptor beta chain is a study of control samples from healthy donors and cancer patients (TCRdb year 2020). About this clone itself: It lacks a known antigen. The record has no base qualities; no much larger clone is one base away.

The library was generated by the immunoSEQ multiplex PCR assay. Sourced from immuneACCESS, this table was stored by TCRdb with only in-frame sequences that have V and J called. A share of the clones is absent; for the studies checked, an unresolved V gene accounts for under half, and the remainder has no known explanation. The sample table contains 150,000 to 160,000 clones; only one count was recorded for just under 95% of them. Together, the top ten hold 4.5% to 6% of the sample. From cysteine to phenylalanine, the CDR3 is 14 amino acids long. The sequence is cut down to CDR3 DNA, 42 bases in frame from base 1. From V the trimming removes 6 bases and from J it removes 8 bases, while the gene matches leave 11 bases of the junction unaccounted for. CDR1 SGHAT and CDR2 FQNNGV were looked up in the germline V gene.

The chain is made from TRBV11-2 and TRBJ1-1; 8 bases in between match TRBD1. Material: blood. This TCR was recovered from a man aged 40-49 years in good health. The DNA reads TGTGCCAGCAGTTTCGTCGGAGACAGGGGAGAAGCTTTCTTT. The encoded protein is CASSFVGDRGEAFF.